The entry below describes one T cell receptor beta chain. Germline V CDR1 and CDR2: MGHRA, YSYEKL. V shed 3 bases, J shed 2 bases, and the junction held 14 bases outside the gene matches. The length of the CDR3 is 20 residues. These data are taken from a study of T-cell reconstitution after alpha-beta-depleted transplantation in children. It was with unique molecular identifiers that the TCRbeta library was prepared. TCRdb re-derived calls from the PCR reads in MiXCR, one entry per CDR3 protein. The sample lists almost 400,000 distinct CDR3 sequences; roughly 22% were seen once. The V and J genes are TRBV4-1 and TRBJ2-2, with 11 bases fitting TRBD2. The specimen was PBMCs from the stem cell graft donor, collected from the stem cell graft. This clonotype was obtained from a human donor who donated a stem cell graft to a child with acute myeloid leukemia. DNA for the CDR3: TGCGCCAGCAGCCACCCTCGAGTTAGCGGGAGGGGTTTAAACACCGGGGAGCTGTTTTTT. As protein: CASSHPRVSGRGLNTGELFF.